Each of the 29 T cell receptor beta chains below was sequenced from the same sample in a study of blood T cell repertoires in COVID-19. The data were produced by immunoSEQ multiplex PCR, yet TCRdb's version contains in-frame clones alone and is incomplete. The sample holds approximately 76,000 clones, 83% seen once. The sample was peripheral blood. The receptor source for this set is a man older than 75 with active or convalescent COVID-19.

DNA of the CDR3: TGTGCCAGCAGCCCGTGGGGACTAGCGGGCGGATACGAGCAGTACTTC. Amino acids: CASSPWGLAGGYEQYF. The chain combines TRBV28 with TRBJ2-7; 12 nucleotides line up with TRBD2. The germline V gene encodes CDR1 MDHEN and CDR2 SYDVKM. The CDR3 length is 16 residues. The ends lost 6 bases at V and 4 bases at J; junction bases unmatched: 10.

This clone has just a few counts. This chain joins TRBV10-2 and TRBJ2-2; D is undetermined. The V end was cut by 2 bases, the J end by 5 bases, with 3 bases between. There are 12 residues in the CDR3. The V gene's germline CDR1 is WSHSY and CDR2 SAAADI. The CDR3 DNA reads TGCGCCAGCAGTGAGCTTACCGGGGAGCTGTTTTTT. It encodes CASSELTGELFF.

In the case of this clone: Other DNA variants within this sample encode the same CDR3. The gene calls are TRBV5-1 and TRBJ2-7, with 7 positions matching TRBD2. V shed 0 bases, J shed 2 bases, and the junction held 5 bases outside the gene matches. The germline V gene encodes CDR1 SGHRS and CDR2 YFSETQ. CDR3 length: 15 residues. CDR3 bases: TGCGCCAGCAGCTTGGCAGCTAGCGGAACCTACGAGCAGTACTTC. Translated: CASSLAASGTYEQYF.

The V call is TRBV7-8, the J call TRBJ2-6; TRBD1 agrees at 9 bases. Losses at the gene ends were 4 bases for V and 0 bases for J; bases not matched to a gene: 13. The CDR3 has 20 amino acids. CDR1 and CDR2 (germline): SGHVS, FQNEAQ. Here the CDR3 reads CASSSRVRGQGSSGANVLTF. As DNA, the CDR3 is TGTGCCAGCAGCTCCCGGGTTAGGGGACAGGGAAGCTCTGGGGCCAACGTCCTGACTTTC.

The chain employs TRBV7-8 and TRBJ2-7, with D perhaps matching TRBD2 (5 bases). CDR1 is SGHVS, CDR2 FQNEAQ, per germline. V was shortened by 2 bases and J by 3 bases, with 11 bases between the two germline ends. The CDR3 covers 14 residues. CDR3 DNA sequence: TGTGCCAGCAGCTTACGTTGGACTCTCTACGAGCAGTACTTC. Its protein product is CASSLRWTLYEQYF.

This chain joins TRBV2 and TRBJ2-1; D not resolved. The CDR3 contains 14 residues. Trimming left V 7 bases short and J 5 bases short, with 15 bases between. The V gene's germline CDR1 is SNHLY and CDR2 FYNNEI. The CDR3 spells CASMETPLHNEQFF. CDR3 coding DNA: TGTGCCAGCATGGAGACTCCTCTCCACAATGAGCAGTTCTTC.

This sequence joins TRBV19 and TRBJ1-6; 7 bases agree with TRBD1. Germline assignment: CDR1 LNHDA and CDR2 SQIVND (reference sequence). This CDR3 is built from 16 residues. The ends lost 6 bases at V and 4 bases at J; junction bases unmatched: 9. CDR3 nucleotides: TGTGCCAGTAGCCGGGACAGTCCATTATATAATTCACCCCTCCACTTT. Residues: CASSRDSPLYNSPLHF.

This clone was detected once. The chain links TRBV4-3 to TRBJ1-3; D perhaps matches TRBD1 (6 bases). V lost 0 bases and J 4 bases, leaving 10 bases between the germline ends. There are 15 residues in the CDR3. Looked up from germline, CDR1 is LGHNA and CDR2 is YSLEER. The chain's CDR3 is CASSQDLGAGNTIYF. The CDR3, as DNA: TGCGCCAGCAGCCAAGACCTGGGGGCGGGAAACACCATATATTTT.

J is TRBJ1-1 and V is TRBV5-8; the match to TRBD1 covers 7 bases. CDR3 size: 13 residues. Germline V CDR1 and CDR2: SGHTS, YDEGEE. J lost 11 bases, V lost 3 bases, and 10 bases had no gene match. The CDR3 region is CASSSRDSRVAFF. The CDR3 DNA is TGTGCCAGCAGCTCTAGGGACAGCAGAGTGGCTTTCTTT.

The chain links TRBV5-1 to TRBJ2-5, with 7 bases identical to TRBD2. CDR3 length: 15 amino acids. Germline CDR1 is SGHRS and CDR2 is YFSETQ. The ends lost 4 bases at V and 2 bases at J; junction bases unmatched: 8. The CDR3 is CASSPSGAVQETQYF. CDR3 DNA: TGCGCCAGCAGCCCCAGCGGGGCGGTACAAGAGACCCAGTACTTC.

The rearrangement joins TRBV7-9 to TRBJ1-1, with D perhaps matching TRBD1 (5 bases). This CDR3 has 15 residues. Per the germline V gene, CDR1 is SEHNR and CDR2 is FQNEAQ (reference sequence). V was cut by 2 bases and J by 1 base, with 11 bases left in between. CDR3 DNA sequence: TGTGCCAGCAGCTTACAGCGGGGCAGGAACACTGAAGCTTTCTTT. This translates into CASSLQRGRNTEAFF. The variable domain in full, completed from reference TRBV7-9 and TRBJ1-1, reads DTGVSQNPRHKITKRGQNVTFRCDPISEHNRLYWYRQTLGQGPEFLTYFQNEAQLEKSRLLSDRFSAERPKGSFSTLEIQRTEQGDSAMYLCASSLQRGRNTEAFFGQGTRLTVV.

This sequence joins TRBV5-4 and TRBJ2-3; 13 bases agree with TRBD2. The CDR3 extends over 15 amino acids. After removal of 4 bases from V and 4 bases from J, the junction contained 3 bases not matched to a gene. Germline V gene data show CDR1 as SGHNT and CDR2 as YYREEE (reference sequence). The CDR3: CASSLTSGRADTQYF. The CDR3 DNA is TGTGCCAGCAGCCTAACTAGCGGGAGGGCAGATACGCAGTATTTT.

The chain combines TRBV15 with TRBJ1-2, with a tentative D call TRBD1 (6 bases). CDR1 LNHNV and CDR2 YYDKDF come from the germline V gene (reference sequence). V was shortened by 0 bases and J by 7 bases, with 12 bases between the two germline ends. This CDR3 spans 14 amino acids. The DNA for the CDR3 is TGTGCCACCAGCAGAGATCTTGCAGGGGTTGGCTACACCTTC. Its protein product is CATSRDLAGVGYTF.

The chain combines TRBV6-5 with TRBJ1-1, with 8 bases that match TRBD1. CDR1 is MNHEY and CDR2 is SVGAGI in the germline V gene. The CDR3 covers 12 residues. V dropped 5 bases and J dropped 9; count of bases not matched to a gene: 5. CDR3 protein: CASSPRTGKAFF. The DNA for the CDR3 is TGTGCCAGCAGTCCTCGGACAGGGAAAGCTTTCTTT.

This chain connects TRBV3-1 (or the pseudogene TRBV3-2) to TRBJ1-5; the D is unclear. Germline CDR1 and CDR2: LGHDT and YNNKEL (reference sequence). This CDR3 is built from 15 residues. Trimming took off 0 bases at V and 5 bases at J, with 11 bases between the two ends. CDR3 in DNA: TGTGCCAGCAGCCAAGATTGGGCGGGTTATCAGCCCCAGCATTTT. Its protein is CASSQDWAGYQPQHF.

Here the CDR3 reads CASSLRQGSNSPLHF. CDR3 sequence (DNA): TGTGCCAGTAGTCTACGACAGGGGAGCAATTCACCCCTCCACTTT. The J gene is TRBJ1-6, the V gene TRBV19; the match to TRBD1 covers 8 bases. The V segment lost 5 bases and the J segment 7 bases; nucleotides outside the gene matches: 7. The CDR3 sequence is 15 residues long. Germline CDR1 LNHDA, CDR2 SQIVND (reference sequence).

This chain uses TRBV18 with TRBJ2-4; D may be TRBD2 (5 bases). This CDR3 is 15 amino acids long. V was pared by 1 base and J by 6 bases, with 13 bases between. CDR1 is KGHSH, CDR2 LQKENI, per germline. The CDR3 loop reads CASSPLSGNRNIQYF. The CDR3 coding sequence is TGTGCCAGCTCACCACTATCGGGGAACAGAAACATTCAGTACTTC.

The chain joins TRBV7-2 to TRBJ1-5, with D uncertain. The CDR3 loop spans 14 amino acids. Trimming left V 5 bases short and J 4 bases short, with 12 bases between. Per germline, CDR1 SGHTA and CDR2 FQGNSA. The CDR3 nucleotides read TGTGCCAGCAGCCCTACTGGGCCGAATCAGCCCCAGCATTTT. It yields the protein CASSPTGPNQPQHF.

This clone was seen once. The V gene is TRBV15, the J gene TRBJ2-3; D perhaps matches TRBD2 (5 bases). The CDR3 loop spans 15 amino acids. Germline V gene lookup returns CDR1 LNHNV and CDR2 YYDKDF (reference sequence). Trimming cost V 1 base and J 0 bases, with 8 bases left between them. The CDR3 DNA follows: TGTGCCACCAGCAGAGTGTGGACTAGCACAGATACGCAGTATTTT. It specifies CATSRVWTSTDTQYF.

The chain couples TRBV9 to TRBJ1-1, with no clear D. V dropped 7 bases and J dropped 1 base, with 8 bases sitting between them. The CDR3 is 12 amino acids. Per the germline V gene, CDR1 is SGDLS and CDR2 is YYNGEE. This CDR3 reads CASATKNTEAFF. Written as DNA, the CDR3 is TGTGCCAGCGCTACCAAGAACACTGAAGCTTTCTTT.

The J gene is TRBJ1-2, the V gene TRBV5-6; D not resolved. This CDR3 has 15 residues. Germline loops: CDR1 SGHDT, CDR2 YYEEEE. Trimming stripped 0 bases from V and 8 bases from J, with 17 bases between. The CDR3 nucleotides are TGTGCCAGCAGCTTGGCCACCCCCCAAACGGGAGGCTACACCTTC. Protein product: CASSLATPQTGGYTF.

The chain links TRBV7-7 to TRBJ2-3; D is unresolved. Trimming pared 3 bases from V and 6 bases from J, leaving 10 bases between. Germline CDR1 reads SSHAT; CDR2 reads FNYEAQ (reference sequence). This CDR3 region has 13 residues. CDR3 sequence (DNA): TGTGCCAGCAGCTTTTCTCTATCGGATACGCAGTATTTT. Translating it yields CASSFSLSDTQYF.

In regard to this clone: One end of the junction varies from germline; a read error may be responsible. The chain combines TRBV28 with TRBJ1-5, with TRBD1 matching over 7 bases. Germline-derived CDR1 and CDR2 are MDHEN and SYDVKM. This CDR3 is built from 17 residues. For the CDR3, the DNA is TGTGCCACCAGTAACCGGGACAGCCATTATAGCAATCAGCCCCAGCATTTT. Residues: CATSNRDSHYSNQPQHF.

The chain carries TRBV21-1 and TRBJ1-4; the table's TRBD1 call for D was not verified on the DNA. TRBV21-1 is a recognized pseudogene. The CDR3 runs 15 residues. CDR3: CASTHGQEDNEKLFF. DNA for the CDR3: TGTGCCAGCACCCACGGACAGGAAGATAATGAAAAACTGTTTTTT.

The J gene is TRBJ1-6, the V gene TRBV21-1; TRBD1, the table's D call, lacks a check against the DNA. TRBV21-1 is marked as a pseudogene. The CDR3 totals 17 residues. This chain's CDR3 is CASSTLGGGQHNSPLHF. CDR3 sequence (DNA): TGTGCCAGCAGCACCCTAGGGGGCGGACAGCATAATTCACCCCTCCACTTT.

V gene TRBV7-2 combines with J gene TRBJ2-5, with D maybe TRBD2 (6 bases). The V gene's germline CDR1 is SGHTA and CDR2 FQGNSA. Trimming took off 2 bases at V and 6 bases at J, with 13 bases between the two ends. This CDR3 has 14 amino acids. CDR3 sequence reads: CASSLMGGRQTQYF. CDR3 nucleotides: TGTGCCAGCAGCTTAATGGGGGGAAGGCAGACCCAGTACTTC. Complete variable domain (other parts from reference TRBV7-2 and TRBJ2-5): GAGVSQSPSNKVTEKGKDVELRCDPISGHTALYWYRQSLGQGLEFLIYFQGNSAPDKSGLPSDRFSAERTGGSVSTLTIQRTQQEDSAVYLCASSLMGGRQTQYFGPGTRLLVL.

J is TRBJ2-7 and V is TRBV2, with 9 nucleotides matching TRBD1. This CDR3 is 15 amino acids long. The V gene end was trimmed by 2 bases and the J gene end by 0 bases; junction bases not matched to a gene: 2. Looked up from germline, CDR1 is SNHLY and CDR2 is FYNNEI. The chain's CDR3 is CASSERDRVSYEQYF. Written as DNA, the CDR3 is TGTGCCAGCAGTGAACGGGACAGGGTCTCCTACGAGCAGTACTTC.

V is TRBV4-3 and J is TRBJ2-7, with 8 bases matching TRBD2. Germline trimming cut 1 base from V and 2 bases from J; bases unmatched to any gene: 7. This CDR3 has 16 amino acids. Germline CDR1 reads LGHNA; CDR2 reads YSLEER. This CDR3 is CASSQALAETAYEQYF. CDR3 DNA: TGCGCCAGCAGCCAAGCACTAGCGGAAACAGCCTACGAGCAGTACTTC.

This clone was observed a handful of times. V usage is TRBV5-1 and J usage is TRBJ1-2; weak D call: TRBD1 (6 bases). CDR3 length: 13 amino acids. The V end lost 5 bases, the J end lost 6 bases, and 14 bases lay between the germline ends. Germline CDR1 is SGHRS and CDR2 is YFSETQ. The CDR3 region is CASRQDSQDGYTF. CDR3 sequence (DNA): TGCGCCAGCAGGCAGGACAGTCAAGATGGCTACACCTTC.